The source of this TCR beta chain is a study of blood T cell repertoires in COVID-19. In the study overall: The origin of the acute and convalescent COVID-19 samples was the United States, Italy and Spain. T cells, B-cell-depleted T cells, or PBMCs provided the cDNA or gDNA that served as material.

As processed by the authors: Nucleated cell counts were estimated from reference gene primer amplification. The protocol was immunoSEQ multiplex PCR, while the TCRdb copy is restricted to in-frame clones and leaves out a portion. V, J and clone size were drawn from that table, and D and trimming were deduced from the DNA. Of 250,000 to 300,000 clones in the sample, 70% to 90% were seen once. Trimming shortened V by 3 bases and J by 0 bases, and 14 bases separated the two germline ends. CDR1 is LGHNT, CDR2 FRNRAP, per germline. This CDR3 is built from 16 residues. The TCR comes from a woman in her 70s with acute or convalescent COVID-19. The sample was peripheral blood. J is TRBJ1-1 and V is TRBV12-5; D not certain. CDR3 in amino acids: CASGFSAAVMNTEAFF. CDR3 coding DNA: TGTGCTAGTGGTTTTAGTGCGGCCGTAATGAACACTGAAGCTTTCTTT.